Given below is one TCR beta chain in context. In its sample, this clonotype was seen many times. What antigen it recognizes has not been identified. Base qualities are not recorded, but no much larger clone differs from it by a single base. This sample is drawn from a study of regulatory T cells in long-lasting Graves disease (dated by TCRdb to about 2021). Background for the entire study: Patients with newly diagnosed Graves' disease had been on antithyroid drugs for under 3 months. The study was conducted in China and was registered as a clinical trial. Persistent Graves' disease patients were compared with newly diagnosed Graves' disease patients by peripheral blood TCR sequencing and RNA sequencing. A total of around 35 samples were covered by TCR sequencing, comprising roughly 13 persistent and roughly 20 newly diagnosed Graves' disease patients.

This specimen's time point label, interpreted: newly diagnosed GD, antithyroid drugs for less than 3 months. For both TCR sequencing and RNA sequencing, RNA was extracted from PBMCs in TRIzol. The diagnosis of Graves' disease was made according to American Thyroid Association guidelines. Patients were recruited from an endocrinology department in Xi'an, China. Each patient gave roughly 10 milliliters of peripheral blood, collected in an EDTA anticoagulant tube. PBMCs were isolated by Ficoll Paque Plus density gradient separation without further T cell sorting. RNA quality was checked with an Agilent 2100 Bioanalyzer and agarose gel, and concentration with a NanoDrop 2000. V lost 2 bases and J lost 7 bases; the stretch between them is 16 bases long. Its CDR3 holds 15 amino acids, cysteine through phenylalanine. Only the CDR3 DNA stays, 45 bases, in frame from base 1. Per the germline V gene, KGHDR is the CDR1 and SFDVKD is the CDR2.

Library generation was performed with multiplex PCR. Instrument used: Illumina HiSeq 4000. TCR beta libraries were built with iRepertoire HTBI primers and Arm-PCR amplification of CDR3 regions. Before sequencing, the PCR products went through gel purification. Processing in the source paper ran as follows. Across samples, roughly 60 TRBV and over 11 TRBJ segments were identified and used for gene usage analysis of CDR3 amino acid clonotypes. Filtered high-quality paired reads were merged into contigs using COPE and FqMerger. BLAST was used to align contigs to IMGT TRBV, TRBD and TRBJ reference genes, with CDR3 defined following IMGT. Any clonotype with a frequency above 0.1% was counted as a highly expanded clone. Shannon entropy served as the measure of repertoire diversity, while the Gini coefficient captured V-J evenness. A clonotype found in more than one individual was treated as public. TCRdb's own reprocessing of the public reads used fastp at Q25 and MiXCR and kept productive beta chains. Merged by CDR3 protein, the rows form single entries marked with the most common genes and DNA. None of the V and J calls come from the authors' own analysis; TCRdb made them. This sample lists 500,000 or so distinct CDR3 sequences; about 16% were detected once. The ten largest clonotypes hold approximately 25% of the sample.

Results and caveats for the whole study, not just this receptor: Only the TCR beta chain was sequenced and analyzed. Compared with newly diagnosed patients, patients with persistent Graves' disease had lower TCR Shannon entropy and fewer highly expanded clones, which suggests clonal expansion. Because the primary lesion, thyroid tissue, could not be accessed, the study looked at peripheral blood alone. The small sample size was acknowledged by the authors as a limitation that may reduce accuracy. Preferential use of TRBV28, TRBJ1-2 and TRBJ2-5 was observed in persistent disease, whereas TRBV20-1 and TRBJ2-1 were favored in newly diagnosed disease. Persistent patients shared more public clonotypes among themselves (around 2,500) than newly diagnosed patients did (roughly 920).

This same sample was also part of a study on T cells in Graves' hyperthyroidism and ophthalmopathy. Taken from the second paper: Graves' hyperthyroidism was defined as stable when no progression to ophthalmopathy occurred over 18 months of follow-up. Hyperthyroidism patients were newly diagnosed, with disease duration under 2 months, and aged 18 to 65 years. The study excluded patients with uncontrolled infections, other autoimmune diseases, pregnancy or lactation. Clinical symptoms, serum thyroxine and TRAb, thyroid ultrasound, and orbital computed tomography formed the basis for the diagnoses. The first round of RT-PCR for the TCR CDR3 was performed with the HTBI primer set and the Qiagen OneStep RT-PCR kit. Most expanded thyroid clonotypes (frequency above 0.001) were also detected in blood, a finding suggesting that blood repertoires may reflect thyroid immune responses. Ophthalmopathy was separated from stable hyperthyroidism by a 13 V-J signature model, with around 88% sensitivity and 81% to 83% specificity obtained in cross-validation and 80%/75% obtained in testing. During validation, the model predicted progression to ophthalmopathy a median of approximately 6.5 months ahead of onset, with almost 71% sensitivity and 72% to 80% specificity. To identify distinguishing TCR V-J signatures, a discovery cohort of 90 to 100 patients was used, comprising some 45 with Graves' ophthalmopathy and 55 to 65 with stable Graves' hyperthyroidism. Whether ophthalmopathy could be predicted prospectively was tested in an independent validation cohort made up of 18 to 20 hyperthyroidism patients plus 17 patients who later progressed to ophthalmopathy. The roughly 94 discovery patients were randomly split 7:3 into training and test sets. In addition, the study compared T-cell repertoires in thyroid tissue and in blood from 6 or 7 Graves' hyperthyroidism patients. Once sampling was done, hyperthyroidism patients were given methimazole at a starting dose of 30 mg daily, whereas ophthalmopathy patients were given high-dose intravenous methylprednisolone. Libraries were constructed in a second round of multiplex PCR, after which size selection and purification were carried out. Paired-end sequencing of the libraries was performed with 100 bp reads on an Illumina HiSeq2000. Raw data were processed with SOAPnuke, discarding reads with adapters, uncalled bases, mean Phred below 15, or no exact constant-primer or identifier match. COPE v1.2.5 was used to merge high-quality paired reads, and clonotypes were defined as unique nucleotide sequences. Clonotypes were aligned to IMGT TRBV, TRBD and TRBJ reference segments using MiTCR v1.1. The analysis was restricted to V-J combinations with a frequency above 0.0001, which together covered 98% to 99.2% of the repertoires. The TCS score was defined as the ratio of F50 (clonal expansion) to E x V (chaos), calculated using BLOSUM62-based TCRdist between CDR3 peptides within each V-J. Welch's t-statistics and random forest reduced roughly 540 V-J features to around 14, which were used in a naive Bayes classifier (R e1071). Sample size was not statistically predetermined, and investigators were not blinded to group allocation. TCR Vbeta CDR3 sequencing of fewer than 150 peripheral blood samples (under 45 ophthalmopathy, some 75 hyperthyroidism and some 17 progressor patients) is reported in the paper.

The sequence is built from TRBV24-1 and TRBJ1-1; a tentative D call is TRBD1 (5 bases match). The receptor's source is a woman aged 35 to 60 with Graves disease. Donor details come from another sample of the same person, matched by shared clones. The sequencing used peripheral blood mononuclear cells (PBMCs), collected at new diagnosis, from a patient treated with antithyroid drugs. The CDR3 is CATSDSGRGGLEAFF. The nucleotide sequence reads TGTGCCACCAGTGATTCGGGAAGGGGAGGACTTGAAGCTTTCTTT.